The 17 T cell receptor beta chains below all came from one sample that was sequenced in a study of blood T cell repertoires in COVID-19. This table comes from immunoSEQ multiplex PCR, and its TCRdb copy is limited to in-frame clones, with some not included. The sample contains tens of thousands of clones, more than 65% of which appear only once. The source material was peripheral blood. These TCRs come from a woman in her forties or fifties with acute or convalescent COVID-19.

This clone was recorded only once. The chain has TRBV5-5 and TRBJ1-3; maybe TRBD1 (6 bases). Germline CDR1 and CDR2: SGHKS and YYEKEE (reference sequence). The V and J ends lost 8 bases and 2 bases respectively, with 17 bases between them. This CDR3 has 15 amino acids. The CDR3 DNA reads TGTGCCAGGCCGAAACAGGGTCTACCTGGAAACACCATATATTTT. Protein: CARPKQGLPGNTIYF.

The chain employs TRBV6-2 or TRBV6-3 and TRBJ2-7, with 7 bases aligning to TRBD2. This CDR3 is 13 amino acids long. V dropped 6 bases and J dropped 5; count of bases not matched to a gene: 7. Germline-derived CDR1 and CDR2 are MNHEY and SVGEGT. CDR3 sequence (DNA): TGTGCCAGCAGCCAGTGGGGGGGAAACGAGCAGTACTTC. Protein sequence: CASSQWGGNEQYF.

In DNA, the CDR3 is TGTGCCAGCAGCTTGGGGACAGGGAGGGCCGGGGAGCTGTTTTTT. The encoded protein is CASSLGTGRAGELFF. The chain joins TRBV7-2 to TRBJ2-2; 9 bases match TRBD1. Germline-derived CDR1 and CDR2 are SGHTA and FQGNSA. The trim removed 3 bases at V and 6 bases at J, leaving 5 bases unmatched. This CDR3 comprises 15 residues.

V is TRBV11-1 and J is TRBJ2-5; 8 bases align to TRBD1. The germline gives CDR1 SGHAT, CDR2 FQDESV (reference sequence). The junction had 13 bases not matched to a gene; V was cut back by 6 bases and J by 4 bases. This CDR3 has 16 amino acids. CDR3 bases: TGTGCCAGCAGTCCGCTCGACAGGGGAGGTGGAGAGACCCAGTACTTC. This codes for CASSPLDRGGGETQYF.

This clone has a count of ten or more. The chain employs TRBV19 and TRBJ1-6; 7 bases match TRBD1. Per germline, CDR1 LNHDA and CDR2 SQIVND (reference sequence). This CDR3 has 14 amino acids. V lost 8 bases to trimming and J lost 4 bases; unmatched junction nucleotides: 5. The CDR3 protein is CASQGQAYNSPLHF. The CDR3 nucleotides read TGTGCCAGTCAAGGACAGGCTTATAATTCACCCCTCCACTTT.

The CDR3 protein is CASSLGGLYTDTQYF. The CDR3 DNA is TGTGCCAGCAGCTTAGGGGGACTCTACACAGATACGCAGTATTTT. The V gene is TRBV7-2, the J gene TRBJ2-3, with D possibly being TRBD2 (6 bases). Germline V gene lookup returns CDR1 SGHTA and CDR2 FQGNSA. This CDR3 has 15 amino acids. Trimming pared 1 base from V and 2 bases from J, leaving 10 bases between.

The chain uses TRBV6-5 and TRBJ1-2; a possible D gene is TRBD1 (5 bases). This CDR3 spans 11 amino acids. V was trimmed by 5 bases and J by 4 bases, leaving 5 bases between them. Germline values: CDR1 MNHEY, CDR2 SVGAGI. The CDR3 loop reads CASSQGYGYTF. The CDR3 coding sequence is TGTGCCAGCAGTCAGGGCTATGGCTACACCTTC.

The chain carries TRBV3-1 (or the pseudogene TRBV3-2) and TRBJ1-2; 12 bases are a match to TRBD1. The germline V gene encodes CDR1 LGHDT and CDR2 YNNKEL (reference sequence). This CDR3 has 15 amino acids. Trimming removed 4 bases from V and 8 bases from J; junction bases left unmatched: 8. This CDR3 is CASSPTGTGGRGYTF. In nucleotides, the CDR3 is TGTGCCAGCAGCCCCACCGGGACAGGGGGCCGCGGCTACACCTTC.

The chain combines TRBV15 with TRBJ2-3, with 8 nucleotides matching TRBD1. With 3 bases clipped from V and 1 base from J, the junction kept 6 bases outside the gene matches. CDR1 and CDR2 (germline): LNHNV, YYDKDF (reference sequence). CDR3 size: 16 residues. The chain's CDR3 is CATSSSLTGGTDTQYF. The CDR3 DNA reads TGTGCCACCAGCAGTTCTTTGACAGGGGGCACAGATACGCAGTATTTT.

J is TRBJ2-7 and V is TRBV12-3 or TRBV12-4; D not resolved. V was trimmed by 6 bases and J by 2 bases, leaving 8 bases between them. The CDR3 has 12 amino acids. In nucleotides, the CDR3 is TGTGCCAGCAGCCTCTTCCCCTACGAGCAGTACTTC. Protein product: CASSLFPYEQYF.

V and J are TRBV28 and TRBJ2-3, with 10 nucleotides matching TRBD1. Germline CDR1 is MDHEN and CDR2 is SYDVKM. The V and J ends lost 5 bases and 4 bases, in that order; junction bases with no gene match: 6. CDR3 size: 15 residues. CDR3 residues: CASSEGTGVADTQYF. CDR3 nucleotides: TGTGCCAGCAGTGAAGGGACAGGGGTGGCAGATACGCAGTATTTT. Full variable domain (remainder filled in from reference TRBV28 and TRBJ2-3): DVKVTQSSRYLVKRTGEKVFLECVQDMDHENMFWYRQDPGLGLRLIYFSYDVKMKEKGDIPEGYSVSREKKERFSLILESASTNQTSMYLCASSEGTGVADTQYFGPGTRLTVL.

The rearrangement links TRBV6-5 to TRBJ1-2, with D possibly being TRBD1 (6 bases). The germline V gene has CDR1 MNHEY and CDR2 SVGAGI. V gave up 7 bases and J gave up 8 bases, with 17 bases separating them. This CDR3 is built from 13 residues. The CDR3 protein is CASTQGPRDGYTF. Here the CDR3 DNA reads TGTGCCAGCACCCAGGGGCCCAGGGACGGCTACACCTTC.

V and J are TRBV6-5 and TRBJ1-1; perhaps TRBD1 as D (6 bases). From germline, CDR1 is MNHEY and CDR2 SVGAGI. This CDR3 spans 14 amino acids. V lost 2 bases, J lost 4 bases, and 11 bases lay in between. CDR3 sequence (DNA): TGTGCCAGCAGTTACAGGGGGTTAGGCACTGAAGCTTTCTTT. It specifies CASSYRGLGTEAFF.

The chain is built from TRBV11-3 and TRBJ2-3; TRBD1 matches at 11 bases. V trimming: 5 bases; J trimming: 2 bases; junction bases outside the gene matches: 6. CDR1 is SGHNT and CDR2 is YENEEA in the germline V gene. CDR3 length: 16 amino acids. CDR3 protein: CASSIRTGGFTDTQYF. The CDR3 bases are TGTGCCAGCAGCATAAGGACAGGGGGCTTCACAGATACGCAGTATTTT. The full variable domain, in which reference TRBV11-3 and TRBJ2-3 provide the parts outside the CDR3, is EAGVVQSPRYKIIEKKQPVAFWCNPISGHNTLYWYLQNLGQGPELLIRYENEEAVDDSQLPKDRFSAERLKGVDSTLKIQPAELGDSAVYLCASSIRTGGFTDTQYFGPGTRLTVL.

CDR3 sequence (DNA): TGTGCCAGCGGCTTTGGGCAGGCCGTCGACGGGACCCAGTACTTC. This sequence encodes CASGFGQAVDGTQYF. This chain uses TRBV9 with TRBJ2-5; D gene ambiguous. This CDR3 comprises 15 residues. V was trimmed by 7 bases and J by 7 bases, leaving 23 bases between them. From germline, CDR1 is SGDLS and CDR2 YYNGEE.

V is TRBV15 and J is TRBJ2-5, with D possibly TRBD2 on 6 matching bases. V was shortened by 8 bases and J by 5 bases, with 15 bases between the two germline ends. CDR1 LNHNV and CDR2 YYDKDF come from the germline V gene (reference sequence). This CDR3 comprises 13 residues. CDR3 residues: CATGGGPWETQYF. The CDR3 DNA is TGTGCCACCGGCGGAGGGCCGTGGGAGACCCAGTACTTC.

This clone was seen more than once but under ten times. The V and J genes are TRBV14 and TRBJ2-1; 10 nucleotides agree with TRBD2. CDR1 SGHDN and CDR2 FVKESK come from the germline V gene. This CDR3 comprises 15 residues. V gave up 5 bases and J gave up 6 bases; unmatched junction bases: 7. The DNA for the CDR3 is TGTGCCAGCAGCGACGGAGCGGGAGGGCTCAATGAGCAGTTCTTC. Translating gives CASSDGAGGLNEQFF.